This T cell receptor beta chain originates from a study of TIL therapy for anti-PD-1-resistant metastatic lung cancer. Study context: Half of patients were current or former smokers. By whole-exome sequencing, median non-synonymous tumor mutation burden was approximately 1.6 mutations per megabase.

The CDR3 extends over 14 amino acids. CDR1 is MNHEY and CDR2 is SMNVEV in the germline V gene (reference sequence). Unmatched junction bases numbered 3, after V lost 5 bases and J lost 3 bases. The sample's time point: pre-treatment sample, taken before nivolumab and TIL therapy. Patients were adults with stage 4 NSCLC. The immunoSEQ assay was v3. Sequencing was performed with immunoSEQ multiplex PCR; in TCRdb, only in-frame clones are kept and a portion is missing. This repertoire shows about 49,000 clones, 79% found once; its top ten account for roughly 16%. The chain links TRBV27 to TRBJ1-5; 8 positions match TRBD1. Sequenced here: blood, sampled at baseline. The source is an older man with non-small cell lung cancer. The DNA for the CDR3 is TGTGCCAGCAGTCCGGGACAGGACAATCAGCCCCAGCATTTT. The encoded protein is CASSPGQDNQPQHF.